The rows below give T cell receptor beta chains drawn from one sample of a study of cytomegalovirus exposure and HLA in healthy donors. Repertoires were generated with immunoSEQ multiplex PCR, while TCRdb's copy carries only in-frame clones and drops some. Among over 55,000 clones, about 90% were seen once, and the ten largest hold about 1.5%. The sequenced material came from PBMCs. The source of these receptors is a young man in good health and CMV-seronegative. Each CDR3 is given with its conserved first and last residue. The D gene is left open where the match is weak. Size values are once, few and many counts, or a class for expanded clones, and some rows have none.

size	V	D	J	DNA	CDR3
-	TRBV6-5	TRBD1	TRBJ1-5	TGTGCCAGCAGTTCCCAGGGGGGTAGCAATCAGCCCCAGCATTTT	CASSSQGGSNQPQHF
once	TRBV4-2	TRBD1	TRBJ1-2	TGTGCCAGCAGCCAAGAAGGGGGCAGGGGGGCTGGCTATGGCTACACCTTC	CASSQEGGRGAGYGYTF
-	TRBV6-5	-	TRBJ1-1	TGTGCCAGCAGGCAGGCTCACACTGAAGCTTTCTTT	CASRQAHTEAFF
-	TRBV19	TRBD1	TRBJ2-5	TGTGCCAGTAGCACACAGGGGAAAGAGACCCAGTACTTC	CASSTQGKETQYF
-	TRBV5-1	-	TRBJ2-2	TGCGCCAGCAGCTTGGACAGAGACACCGGGGAGCTGTTTTTT	CASSLDRDTGELFF
-	TRBV4-2	TRBD2	TRBJ2-5	TGTGCCAGCAGCCCCCGGGCGAGACTAGCGGGGGAGACCCAGTACTTC	CASSPRARLAGETQYF
-	TRBV7-2	-	TRBJ2-7	TGTGCCAGCAGCTTAGGCGTCTCAAACTACGAGCAGTACTTC	CASSLGVSNYEQYF
once	TRBV6-4	-	TRBJ2-3	TGTGCCAGCAGCCTGACGCGAGCGGCAGGCACAGATACGCAGTATTTT	CASSLTRAAGTDTQYF
-	TRBV2	TRBD2	TRBJ2-5	TGTGCCAGCAGCCCCGCCCCCGGACTAGCGGGGGCCCAGGAGACCCAGTACTTC	CASSPAPGLAGAQETQYF
-	TRBV13	-	TRBJ2-7	TGTGCCAGCAGCTTAGGGCAGGGTGGATACGAGCAGTACTTC	CASSLGQGGYEQYF
-	TRBV15	TRBD2	TRBJ2-7	TGTGCCACCAGCAGACTTCTGGGACTAGCCAAGGAGCAGTACTTC	CATSRLLGLAKEQYF
-	TRBV9	TRBD1	TRBJ2-3	TGTGCCAGCAGCTTCGGACAGGCCCCCACAGATACGCAGTATTTT	CASSFGQAPTDTQYF
-	TRBV28	-	TRBJ1-1	TGTGCCAGCAGTGCCCGAGGTGAAGCTTTCTTT	CASSARGEAFF
-	TRBV27	-	TRBJ2-7	TGTGCCAGCAGTTTATGGTCTGAGGGCTCCTACGAGCAGTACTTC	CASSLWSEGSYEQYF
once	TRBV9	-	TRBJ2-7	TGTGCCAGCAGCGTAGGAGGAGGAACCTACGAGCAGTACTTC	CASSVGGGTYEQYF